Listed here are 29 T cell receptor beta chains from one sample, sequenced in a study of CD8 T cells in ankylosing spondylitis. From the 5' RACE reads, TCRdb called clonotypes with MiXCR, one entry per CDR3 protein. The table lists 150,000 to 200,000 distinct CDR3 sequences, roughly 11% of them singletons. Sequencing was performed on blood, either unsorted or a sorted T cell fraction (not recorded which). These receptor sequences come from a male donor with ankylosing spondylitis or in good health (not recorded which).

This clonotype was seen ten or more times. This sequence joins TRBV7-9 and TRBJ2-5; 7 bases agree with TRBD1. The CDR3 sequence is 14 residues long. With V trimmed by 3 bases and J by 1 base, 2 bases remained unmatched. Germline CDR1 reads SEHNR; CDR2 reads FQNEAQ (reference sequence). The CDR3 DNA follows: TGTGCCAGCAGCTTGGGACAGATCCAAGAGACCCAGTACTTC. It translates to CASSLGQIQETQYF.

This clonotype was detected many times. V and J are TRBV27 and TRBJ2-1; possible D gene TRBD2, 5 bases. The CDR3 is 14 amino acids. The V gene lost 7 bases and the J gene lost 0 bases, with 10 bases spanning the gap. Per the germline V gene, CDR1 is MNHEY and CDR2 is SMNVEV (reference sequence). The DNA for the CDR3 is TGTGCCAGCACCTCACTAGACTCCTACAATGAGCAGTTCTTC. Amino acids: CASTSLDSYNEQFF.

The table lists this clonotype with a few counts. CDR3 residues: CASSLAGNGANVLTF. In nucleotides, the CDR3 is TGCGCCAGCAGCTTGGCCGGGAATGGGGCCAACGTCCTGACTTTC. The genes are TRBV5-1 and TRBJ2-6, with a weak D call TRBD2 (5 bases). Germline V CDR1 and CDR2: SGHRS, YFSETQ. Trimming took 0 bases from V and 3 from J, leaving 7 bases between them. This CDR3 region has 15 residues.

This clonotype was detected many times. CDR3 region: CASSLEAGLSPLHF. The CDR3 coding sequence is TGCGCCAGCAGCTTGGAGGCCGGATTGTCACCCCTCCACTTT. This chain links TRBV5-1 with TRBJ1-6; no reliable D call. CDR1 SGHRS and CDR2 YFSETQ come from the germline V gene. There are 14 residues in the CDR3. Between the trimmed V and J ends, which lost 0 bases and 10 bases, there was a span of 11 bases.

This clonotype was counted many times. The chain uses TRBV10-3 and TRBJ2-7; the D gene is possibly TRBD1 (6 bases). The CDR3 extends over 11 amino acids. V lost 10 bases to trimming and J lost 3 bases, with 10 bases between them. Germline assignment: CDR1 ENHRY and CDR2 SYGVKD. Here the CDR3 reads CATQQGYEQYF. The CDR3 DNA is TGTGCCACCCAACAGGGCTACGAGCAGTACTTC.

This clonotype was counted at least ten times. The chain combines TRBV27 with TRBJ1-1; TRBD1 aligns across 10 bases. The V gene's germline CDR1 is MNHEY and CDR2 SMNVEV (reference sequence). The CDR3 totals 14 residues. The ends lost 6 bases at V and 7 bases at J; junction bases unmatched: 8. CDR3 coding DNA: TGTGCCAGCAGGGATCGACAGGGGGCTCGTGAAGCTTTCTTT. Residues: CASRDRQGAREAFF.

In its sample, this clonotype was seen many times. This chain uses TRBV29-1 with TRBJ1-1; 8 bases are shared with TRBD1. Trimming cost V 6 bases and J 0 bases; bases outside gene matches: 3. CDR1 is SQVTM, CDR2 ANQGSEA, per germline. The CDR3 runs to 13 residues. In DNA, the CDR3 is TGCAGCGTAAACAGGGGGTTGAACACTGAAGCTTTCTTT. Encoded protein: CSVNRGLNTEAFF.

This clonotype was counted many times. The chain has TRBV7-8 and TRBJ2-5; D ambiguous. There are 16 residues in the CDR3. Trimming pared 1 base from V and 5 bases from J, leaving 17 bases between. Germline loops: CDR1 SGHVS, CDR2 FQNEAQ. In DNA form, the CDR3 reads TGTGCCAGCAGCTTAGGGAACTGGGGTAGGATGGAGACCCAGTACTTC. Translation gives CASSLGNWGRMETQYF.

The CDR3 bases are TGCGCCAGCAGCAGCGAAAAACGAAATGAACCGGGCACACAAGAGACCCAGTACTTC. This gives the protein CASSSEKRNEPGTQETQYF. The J gene is TRBJ2-5, the V gene TRBV5-1; the D is unclear. Trimming removed 4 bases from V and 2 bases from J, with 27 bases in between. The CDR3 contains 19 residues. Germline V CDR1 and CDR2: SGHRS, YFSETQ. The full variable domain, rest sourced from reference TRBV5-1 and TRBJ2-5, is KAGVTQTPRYLIKTRGQQVTLSCSPISGHRSVSWYQQTPGQGLQFLFEYFSETQRNKGNFPGRFSGRQFSNSRSEMNVSTLELGDSALYLCASSSEKRNEPGTQETQYFGPGTRLLVL.

This clonotype was seen a few times. The chain recombines TRBV24-1 with TRBJ2-2; D is perhaps TRBD2 (6 bases). Germline lookup yields CDR1 KGHDR and CDR2 SFDVKD. The V end lost 3 bases, the J end lost 4 bases, and 14 bases lay between the germline ends. The CDR3 has 16 amino acids. The CDR3: CATSDTVGGATGELFF. DNA for the CDR3: TGTGCCACCAGTGATACGGTGGGAGGAGCCACCGGGGAGCTGTTTTTT.

This clonotype occurred many times. The chain recombines TRBV20-1 with TRBJ1-1, with TRBD1 as a possible D gene (6 bases). Trimming removed 3 bases at V and 1 base at J, with 24 bases between. CDR3 length: 18 amino acids. The germline V gene encodes CDR1 DFQATT and CDR2 SNEGSKA (reference sequence). The CDR3 coding sequence is TGCAGTGCTAGTCTCCCCCAGGGGAGTGGGATAAGGAACACTGAAGCTTTCTTT. Protein: CSASLPQGSGIRNTEAFF.

The chain combines TRBV20-1 with TRBJ2-1, with D hard to call. Germline loops: CDR1 DFQATT, CDR2 SNEGSKA (reference sequence). The CDR3 covers 13 residues. The V gene lost 0 bases and the J gene lost 6 bases, with 9 bases spanning the gap. CDR3 region: CSARDPRINEQFF. CDR3 sequence (DNA): TGCAGTGCTAGAGATCCCCGTATCAATGAGCAGTTCTTC.

The chain carries TRBV28 and TRBJ2-5, with 8 bases matching TRBD1. CDR3 length equals 14 residues. The germline CDR1 and CDR2 sequences are MDHEN and SYDVKM. With 6 bases clipped from V and 3 bases from J, the junction kept 6 bases outside the gene matches. The CDR3, as DNA: TGTGCCAGCAGCGCAGGGGGCGAAGAAGAGACCCAGTACTTC. Translated, it gives CASSAGGEEETQYF.

This clonotype occurred many times. J is TRBJ2-1 and V is TRBV20-1; D uncertain. The germline V gene encodes CDR1 DFQATT and CDR2 SNEGSKA (reference sequence). The CDR3 is made up of 12 amino acids. Trimming took off 4 bases at V and 7 bases at J, with 11 bases between the two ends. As DNA, the CDR3 is TGCAGTGCTATCTGGGATGGAAATGAGCAGTTCTTC. Residues: CSAIWDGNEQFF.

The V call is TRBV6-1, the J call TRBJ2-1; no definite D call. The CDR3 totals 13 residues. Germline V gene sequence: CDR1 MNHNS, CDR2 SASEGT. The V end was cut by 3 bases, the J end by 5 bases, with 8 bases between. CDR3 coding DNA: TGTGCCAGCAGTGAGAGCAGGAACAATGAGCAGTTCTTC. Translating gives CASSESRNNEQFF.

The table lists this clonotype with many counts. The rearrangement uses TRBV11-2 and TRBJ1-3, with D possibly being TRBD1 (6 bases). Trimming stripped 6 bases from V and 0 bases from J, with 12 bases between. Looked up from germline, CDR1 is SGHAT and CDR2 is FQNNGV. This CDR3 comprises 15 residues. CDR3 loop: CASRDSRLSGNTIYF. CDR3 coding DNA: TGTGCCAGCAGGGACAGCCGACTCTCTGGAAACACCATATATTTT.

This clonotype has a count of ten or more. The chain carries TRBV20-1 and TRBJ2-4; tentative D call: TRBD1 (6 bases). This CDR3 region has 16 residues. Between the trimmed V and J ends, which lost 8 bases and 11 bases, there was a span of 31 bases. CDR1 is DFQATT and CDR2 is SNEGSKA in the germline V gene (reference sequence). Here the CDR3 DNA reads TGCAGTCTTTCTGAACCGCGACTTGACAGGCACAACGTTCAGTACTTC. It is translated as CSLSEPRLDRHNVQYF.

This clonotype was seen repeatedly, ten times or more. CDR3 amino acids: CASSYGVTYEQYF. The CDR3, as DNA: TGTGCCAGCAGTTACGGCGTGACCTACGAGCAGTACTTC. This chain uses TRBV6-6 with TRBJ2-7; no clear D gene. Per germline, CDR1 MNHNY and CDR2 SVGAGI (reference sequence). V lost 2 bases and J 2 bases, leaving 7 bases between the germline ends. CDR3 length equals 13 residues.

The chain employs TRBV7-2 and TRBJ1-2; maybe TRBD1 (5 bases). The V gene lost 5 bases and the J gene lost 4 bases, with 11 bases spanning the gap. Germline assignment: CDR1 SGHTA and CDR2 FQGNSA. The CDR3 contains 13 residues. The CDR3 protein is CASSLGDSYGYTF. The CDR3 DNA sequence: TGTGCCAGCAGCCTGGGGGACTCCTATGGCTACACCTTC.

V usage is TRBV11-2 and J usage is TRBJ2-7; D gene ambiguous. The CDR3 is 12 residues long. The V end was cut by 3 bases, the J end by 5 bases, with 8 bases between. Germline CDR1 and CDR2: SGHAT and FQNNGV. In DNA form, the CDR3 reads TGTGCCAGCAGCTTCTTGGACCACGAGCAGTACTTC. Translated, it gives CASSFLDHEQYF. Based on the CDR3 plus reference TRBV11-2 and TRBJ2-7, the full variable domain is EAGVAQSPRYKIIEKRQSVAFWCNPISGHATLYWYQQILGQGPKLLIQFQNNGVVDDSQLPKDRFSAERLKGVDSTLKIQPAKLEDSAVYLCASSFLDHEQYFGPGTRLTVT.

The rearrangement links TRBV29-1 to TRBJ2-7; D possibly corresponds to TRBD2 (6 bases). Trimming removed 6 bases from V and 6 bases from J, with 15 bases in between. CDR3 size: 12 residues. CDR1 SQVTM and CDR2 ANQGSEA come from the germline V gene. CDR3 loop: CSVAVGGLEQYF. The CDR3 DNA reads TGCAGCGTCGCCGTGGGGGGTCTCGAGCAGTACTTC.

Concerning this clonotype itself: This clone may be a read error of a much larger clone one base away. The J gene is TRBJ1-1, the V gene TRBV19; D ambiguous. The germline V and J ends were trimmed by 3 bases and 8 bases, with 10 bases remaining between them. The CDR3 runs 12 residues. Germline CDR1 LNHDA, CDR2 SQIVND (reference sequence). This chain's CDR3 is CASSMAGIEAFF. DNA for the CDR3: TGTGCCAGTAGTATGGCGGGTATCGAAGCTTTCTTT.

This clonotype was observed many times. The chain links TRBV29-1 to TRBJ2-1; 16 bases agree with TRBD2. The CDR3 sequence is 16 residues long. V shed 7 bases and J 7 bases; nucleotides not matched to a gene: 10. The germline gives CDR1 SQVTM, CDR2 ANQGSEA. The CDR3 DNA is TGCAGCGCCGGGACTAGCGGGGGGGCTTTTTTGAATGAGCAGTTCTTC. Amino acid sequence: CSAGTSGGAFLNEQFF.

At least ten counts were recorded for this clonotype. This chain links TRBV4-3 with TRBJ2-3, with a tentative D call TRBD2 (6 bases). The CDR3 sequence is 16 residues long. Per germline, CDR1 LGHNA and CDR2 YSLEER. V was cut by 0 bases and J by 1 base, with 11 bases left in between. CDR3 DNA sequence: TGCGCCAGCAGCCAAGAGGTTGGAGGGGGCACAGATACGCAGTATTTT. It translates to CASSQEVGGGTDTQYF.

This clonotype was found many times. The chain recombines TRBV9 with TRBJ2-1; TRBD2 matches at 8 bases. The V segment lost 4 bases and the J segment 2 bases; nucleotides outside the gene matches: 5. CDR3 length equals 15 residues. Germline-derived CDR1 and CDR2 are SGDLS and YYNGEE. The DNA for the CDR3 is TGTGCCAGCAGCCTACTAGCGGCAACCTACAATGAGCAGTTCTTC. This gives the protein CASSLLAATYNEQFF.

About this clonotype itself: A much larger clonotype is one base distant, so this may be a read error. The CDR3 is CVSSLTFTDTQYF. The CDR3, as DNA: TGTGTCAGCAGCCTTACCTTCACAGATACGCAGTATTTT. The chain uses TRBV6-2 or TRBV6-3 and TRBJ2-3, with unresolved D. The CDR3 extends over 13 amino acids. Germline-derived CDR1 and CDR2 are MNHEY and SVGEGT.

This clonotype was recorded a few times. The rearrangement uses TRBV5-1 and TRBJ2-5; D not resolved. CDR3 length: 13 residues. Trimming shortened V by 0 bases and J by 5 bases, and 8 bases separated the two germline ends. Germline-derived CDR1 and CDR2 are SGHRS and YFSETQ. The CDR3 here is CASSLAPQETQYF. CDR3 nucleotide sequence: TGCGCCAGCAGCTTGGCCCCGCAGGAGACCCAGTACTTC.

For this clonotype: A read error is possible here, since a much larger clone lies one base away. V and J are TRBV4-2 and TRBJ2-7; TRBD2 matches 10 bases. Germline lookup yields CDR1 LGHNA and CDR2 YNFKEQ. The CDR3 sequence is 14 residues long. CDR3 loop: CASNQGLAVYEQYF. In nucleotides, the CDR3 is TGTGCCAGCAACCAAGGACTAGCGGTGTACGAGCAGTACTTC.

This clonotype was seen more than once but under ten times. This chain links TRBV5-6 with TRBJ2-1; D call uncertain. The CDR3 extends over 13 amino acids. V dropped 4 bases and J dropped 5 bases, with 10 bases sitting between them. CDR1 is SGHDT and CDR2 is YYEEEE in the germline V gene. This chain's CDR3 is CASSADTNNEQFF. CDR3 DNA: TGTGCCAGCAGCGCCGACACCAACAATGAGCAGTTCTTC.